This entry lists 5 T cell receptor beta chains sequenced from one sample in a study of T cell responses to AZD1222 COVID-19 vaccine. The protocol was immunoSEQ multiplex PCR, while the TCRdb copy is restricted to in-frame clones and leaves out a portion. This repertoire shows over 120,000 clones, 93% found once; its top ten account for approximately 5%. Sequenced material: peripheral blood, taken on day 0 of AZD1222 vaccination. The source of these receptors is an adult in good health.

V usage is TRBV28 and J usage is TRBJ2-7, with 7 bases identical to TRBD1. This CDR3 comprises 14 residues. With V trimmed by 4 bases and J by 2 bases, 5 bases remained unmatched. From germline, CDR1 is MDHEN and CDR2 SYDVKM. The CDR3 loop is CASSSGTEAYEQYF. DNA of the CDR3: TGTGCCAGCAGTTCCGGGACAGAGGCCTACGAGCAGTACTTC.

The CDR3, as DNA: TGTGCCACCAGTGATTTCGGCGGGAGTATAGATGAGCAGTTCTTC. Translation gives CATSDFGGSIDEQFF. The chain uses TRBV24-1 and TRBJ2-1; 7 nucleotides agree with TRBD2. Germline lookup yields CDR1 KGHDR and CDR2 SFDVKD. V trimming: 1 base; J trimming: 8 bases; junction bases outside the gene matches: 7. The CDR3 loop spans 15 amino acids.

The chain recombines TRBV6-6 with TRBJ2-3, with 9 bases identical to TRBD1. The CDR3 is made up of 14 amino acids. Germline values: CDR1 MNHNY, CDR2 SVGAGI (reference sequence). V was clipped by 5 bases and J by 7 bases; unmatched bases: 7. The CDR3 loop is CASSQGTGSHTQYF. CDR3 nucleotides: TGTGCCAGCAGTCAAGGGACAGGGTCACATACGCAGTATTTT.

The chain uses TRBV18 and TRBJ1-4, with a possible D match to TRBD1 (6 bases). The germline V and J ends were trimmed by 4 bases and 8 bases, with 17 bases remaining between them. The CDR3 has 15 amino acids. Germline V gene sequence: CDR1 KGHSH, CDR2 LQKENI. Here the CDR3 reads CASSRQAGVEEKLFF. The DNA for the CDR3 is TGTGCCAGCTCACGACAGGCAGGAGTAGAGGAAAAACTGTTTTTT.

The genes are TRBV7-6 and TRBJ2-2; TRBD2 matches 13 bases. The V gene end was trimmed by 5 bases and the J gene end by 6 bases; junction bases not matched to a gene: 3. The CDR3 has 15 amino acids. Germline assignment: CDR1 SGHVS and CDR2 FNYEAQ. CDR3 bases: TGTGCCAGCAGCCCGGGACTAGCGGGACCCGGGGAGCTGTTTTTT. Translation: CASSPGLAGPGELFF.